These 17 T cell receptor beta chains originate from one sample sequenced in a study of T cells after yellow fever vaccination. TCRdb analysed the 5' RACE reads with MiXCR anew, one entry per CDR3 protein. This table has some 300,000 distinct CDR3 sequences, approximately 10% appearing once. The specimen was CD4+ T cells sorted from PBMCs, collected 5 days after the yellow fever booster vaccination. The source of these receptors is a man aged 18 to 29 who received the YFV17D yellow fever vaccine.

This clonotype has just a few counts. The genes are TRBV7-2 and TRBJ2-3; D remains unclear. Germline V gives CDR1 SGHTA, CDR2 FQGNSA. This CDR3 is 14 amino acids long. The V and J ends lost 2 bases and 5 bases respectively, with 11 bases between them. The CDR3, as DNA: TGTGCCAGCAGCTTACCCACCTCCGTAGATACGCAGTATTTT. This sequence encodes CASSLPTSVDTQYF. Full variable domain (missing parts from reference TRBV7-2 and TRBJ2-3): GAGVSQSPSNKVTEKGKDVELRCDPISGHTALYWYRQSLGQGLEFLIYFQGNSAPDKSGLPSDRFSAERTGGSVSTLTIQRTQQEDSAVYLCASSLPTSVDTQYFGPGTRLTVL.

In this sample, this clonotype turned up a few times. This chain uses TRBV9 with TRBJ1-2; possible D gene TRBD1, 5 bases. The CDR3 loop spans 16 amino acids. Trimming took 4 bases from V and 1 from J, leaving 17 bases between them. The V gene's germline CDR1 is SGDLS and CDR2 YYNGEE. The CDR3 sequence is CASSSTGQGINYGYTF. Here the CDR3 DNA reads TGTGCCAGCAGCTCGACGGGTCAGGGAATTAACTATGGCTACACCTTC.

This clonotype was recorded a few times. The chain recombines TRBV27 with TRBJ1-6, with D tentatively TRBD1 (6 bases). The CDR3 totals 15 residues. Germline V gives CDR1 MNHEY, CDR2 SMNVEV (reference sequence). Trimming left V 6 bases short and J 0 bases short, with 9 bases between. The chain's CDR3 is CASSRRGSYNSPLHF. DNA for the CDR3: TGTGCCAGCAGCCGCAGGGGCTCCTATAATTCACCCCTCCACTTT.

The V call is TRBV7-2, the J call TRBJ1-2, with D hard to call. Trimming shortened V by 0 bases and J by 5 bases, and 13 bases separated the two germline ends. Germline V gives CDR1 SGHTA, CDR2 FQGNSA. The CDR3 extends over 15 amino acids. The CDR3 bases are TGTGCCAGCAGCTTAGCCACAGCATTCTCTTATGGCTACACCTTC. The encoded protein is CASSLATAFSYGYTF.

This clonotype was found a few times. The chain carries TRBV10-3 and TRBJ1-6; 8 bases are a match to TRBD1. The CDR3 totals 15 residues. V shed 10 bases and J 5 bases; nucleotides not matched to a gene: 10. Germline loops: CDR1 ENHRY, CDR2 SYGVKD. CDR3 loop: CATRGTGANNSPLHF. The CDR3 DNA follows: TGTGCCACCCGCGGGACAGGAGCTAATAATTCACCCCTCCACTTT.

This clonotype was observed a few times. The chain carries TRBV6-6 and TRBJ2-5; a weak D match, TRBD2 (7 bases). The germline V and J ends were trimmed by 0 bases and 4 bases, with 12 bases remaining between them. The CDR3 runs 15 residues. Germline V gene data show CDR1 as MNHNY and CDR2 as SVGAGI (reference sequence). CDR3 DNA: TGTGCCAGCAGTTACTCGGGCGGGGGCGCAGAGACCCAGTACTTC. Its protein product is CASSYSGGGAETQYF.

The chain combines TRBV6-5 with TRBJ2-5; 7 bases fit TRBD2. The germline V gene has CDR1 MNHEY and CDR2 SVGAGI. Trimming took 5 bases from V and 4 from J; bases not matched to a gene: 19. The CDR3 is 18 residues long. CDR3 nucleotide sequence: TGTGCCAGCAGTAGATCGTGGGTTGGGGGGGAAGGAGGAGAGACCCAGTACTTC. Translating gives CASSRSWVGGEGGETQYF.

The chain uses TRBV7-9 and TRBJ2-7; a possible D gene is TRBD1 (5 bases). Trimming took off 3 bases at V and 5 bases at J, with 17 bases between the two ends. The CDR3 spans 15 residues. Per the germline V gene, CDR1 is SEHNR and CDR2 is FQNEAQ (reference sequence). CDR3 DNA: TGTGCCAGCAGCTTTGCCGGACACGTAGGAAACGAGCAGTACTTC. Protein sequence: CASSFAGHVGNEQYF.

This clonotype was seen ten or more times. The rearrangement links TRBV25-1 to TRBJ2-1; D unresolved. CDR1 MGHDK and CDR2 SYGVNS come from the germline V gene. The CDR3 loop spans 14 amino acids. With 2 bases removed from V and 9 bases from J, the gap between germline ends came to 14 bases. The CDR3 nucleotides are TGTGCCAGCAGTGAACTAGGTCCGTCCGGTGAGCAGTTCTTC. It codes for CASSELGPSGEQFF.

This chain connects TRBV7-9 to TRBJ2-3; D is ambiguous. The CDR3 loop spans 15 amino acids. The germline CDR1 and CDR2 sequences are SEHNR and FQNEAQ (reference sequence). With 5 bases removed from V and 0 bases from J, the gap between germline ends came to 12 bases. The CDR3, as DNA: TGTGCCAGCAGCCCGAGTCTGGCTAGCACAGATACGCAGTATTTT. Protein product: CASSPSLASTDTQYF.

This clonotype was seen a handful of times. V and J are TRBV20-1 and TRBJ1-1; D is possibly TRBD1 (5 bases). CDR1 and CDR2 (germline): DFQATT, SNEGSKA (reference sequence). The CDR3 sequence is 15 residues long. The V end lost 6 bases, the J end lost 1 base, and 18 bases lay between the germline ends. The CDR3 sequence is CSARREGRPNTEAFF. The CDR3 DNA reads TGCAGTGCCAGGCGGGAGGGGCGGCCGAACACTGAAGCTTTCTTT.

In its sample, this clonotype was seen a few times. The rearrangement uses TRBV5-1 and TRBJ2-5; D is unresolved. Germline CDR1 SGHRS, CDR2 YFSETQ. The CDR3 length is 16 residues. V lost 2 bases and J lost 2, with 16 bases in between. The CDR3 loop is CASSFWGFEPQETQYF. The CDR3 region has the DNA TGCGCCAGCAGCTTTTGGGGATTTGAGCCTCAAGAGACCCAGTACTTC.

Here the CDR3 reads CSASSGTGKYEQYF. The CDR3 DNA reads TGCAGTGCTTCCTCCGGGACAGGGAAATACGAGCAGTACTTC. The genes are TRBV20-1 and TRBJ2-7, with 9 bases aligning to TRBD1. Per germline, CDR1 DFQATT and CDR2 SNEGSKA (reference sequence). The junction had 9 bases not matched to a gene; V was cut back by 5 bases and J by 4 bases. The CDR3 has 14 residues.

This clonotype came up many times. The chain uses TRBV7-9 and TRBJ2-1; weak D call: TRBD1 (5 bases). The CDR3 extends over 13 amino acids. The V end lost 3 bases, the J end lost 4 bases, and 7 bases lay between the germline ends. The germline V gene encodes CDR1 SEHNR and CDR2 FQNEAQ (reference sequence). The CDR3 is CASSLGLYNEQFF. CDR3 DNA sequence: TGTGCCAGCAGCTTGGGGCTGTACAATGAGCAGTTCTTC.

This clonotype was observed at least ten times. The chain is built from TRBV20-1 and TRBJ2-1, with 7 nucleotides matching TRBD2. Germline CDR1 DFQATT, CDR2 SNEGSKA (reference sequence). The CDR3 covers 15 residues. Trimming at V came to 3 bases and at J to 0 bases, leaving 5 bases not matched to a gene. In DNA, the CDR3 is TGCAGTGCTAGGCCCCTAGCGGTCTCCTACAATGAGCAGTTCTTC. Amino acid sequence: CSARPLAVSYNEQFF.

V usage is TRBV4-3 and J usage is TRBJ1-1, with 9 bases that match TRBD1. The CDR3 covers 13 residues. CDR1 and CDR2 (germline): LGHNA, YSLEER. The ends lost 4 bases at V and 8 bases at J; junction bases unmatched: 5. The DNA for the CDR3 is TGCGCCAGCAGCCGACCCGGGACAGGGGAAGCTTTCTTT. Its translation: CASSRPGTGEAFF.

This chain uses TRBV6-4 with TRBJ1-5; D unresolved. Germline V gene sequence: CDR1 MRHNA, CDR2 SNTAGT. Trimming pared 6 bases from V and 3 bases from J, leaving 9 bases between. The CDR3 consists of 13 residues. CDR3 DNA sequence: TGTGCCAGCAGCACACAGCACAATCAGCCCCAGCATTTT. Translation: CASSTQHNQPQHF.